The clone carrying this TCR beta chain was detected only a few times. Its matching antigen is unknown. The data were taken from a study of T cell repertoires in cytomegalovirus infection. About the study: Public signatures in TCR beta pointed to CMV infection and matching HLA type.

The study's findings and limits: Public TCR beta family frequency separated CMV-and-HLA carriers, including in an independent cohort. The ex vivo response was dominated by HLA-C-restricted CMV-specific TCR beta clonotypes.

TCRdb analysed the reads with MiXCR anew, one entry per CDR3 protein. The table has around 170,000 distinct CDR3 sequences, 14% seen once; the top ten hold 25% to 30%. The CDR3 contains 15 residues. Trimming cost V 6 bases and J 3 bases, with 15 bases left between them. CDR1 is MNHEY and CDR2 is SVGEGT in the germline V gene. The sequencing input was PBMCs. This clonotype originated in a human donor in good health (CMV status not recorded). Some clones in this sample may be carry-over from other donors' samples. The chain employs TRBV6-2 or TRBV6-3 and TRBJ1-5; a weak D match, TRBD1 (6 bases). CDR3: CASSPHGGSNQPQHF. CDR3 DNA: TGTGCCAGCAGCCCTCACGGGGGCTCCAATCAGCCCCAGCATTTT.